The 8 T cell receptor beta chains reported below all come from one sample, sequenced in a study of human T cells and chemical hapten exposure. Time point noted: patch test 1, 2 weeks after DPC sensitization. The treatment: therapeutic diphenylcyclopropenone sensitization with weekly scalp DPC. From the RACE reads, TCRdb called clonotypes with MiXCR, one entry per CDR3 protein. The sample lists just under 350,000 distinct CDR3 sequences; about 7% were seen once. Material: whole blood, obtained in connection with sensitization to the hapten diphenylcyclopropenone (DPC). Source of these receptors: a woman younger than 30 with alopecia areata. Some clones in this sample may be carry-over from other donors' samples.

This clonotype is labeled medium-sized (0.01 to 0.1%). The J gene is TRBJ1-2, the V gene TRBV27, with a weak D call TRBD1 (5 bases). V was clipped by 3 bases and J by 5 bases, with 13 bases between them. The CDR3 extends over 14 amino acids. Germline V CDR1 and CDR2: MNHEY, SMNVEV (reference sequence). The CDR3: CASSFAGPEYGYTF. DNA for the CDR3: TGTGCCAGCAGTTTTGCGGGGCCGGAGTATGGCTACACCTTC.

This clonotype was detected only a few times. The chain links TRBV20-1 to TRBJ1-1; no clear D gene. Germline CDR1 is DFQATT and CDR2 is SNEGSKA (reference sequence). The CDR3 extends over 13 amino acids. The V and J ends lost 2 bases and 8 bases respectively, with 15 bases between them. CDR3 coding DNA: TGCAGTGCTAGATTGGCGGGCGTCTTGGAAGCTTTCTTT. It is translated as CSARLAGVLEAFF.

This clonotype was seen only a few times. DNA for the CDR3: TGTGCCAGCAGCGGAGGCGGAGATTCCTACGAGCAGTACTTC. Encoded protein: CASSGGGDSYEQYF. The V call is TRBV9, the J call TRBJ2-7; D remains ambiguous. The length of the CDR3 is 14 residues. Trimming took off 3 bases at V and 1 base at J, with 11 bases between the two ends. Germline CDR1 and CDR2: SGDLS and YYNGEE. Drawing the rest from reference TRBV9 and TRBJ2-7, the complete variable domain is DSGVTQTPKHLITATGQRVTLRCSPRSGDLSVYWYQQSLDQGLQFLIQYYNGEERAKGNILERFSAQQFPDLHSELNLSSLELGDSALYFCASSGGGDSYEQYFGPGTRLTVT.

As regards this clonotype: This may be a read error: a much more frequent sequence differs by one nucleotide. The rearrangement links TRBV5-1 to TRBJ2-7, with a weak D call TRBD1 (5 bases). The CDR3 totals 15 residues. Looked up from germline, CDR1 is SGHRS and CDR2 is YFSETQ. The V end lost 2 bases, the J end lost 1 base, and 13 bases lay between the germline ends. The chain's CDR3 is CASSFLQESSYEQYF. The CDR3 DNA is TGCGCCAGCAGCTTCCTACAGGAGTCATCCTACGAGCAGTACTTC.

V usage is TRBV7-2 and J usage is TRBJ2-1; TRBD2 is a possible D gene (6 bases). The V end was cut by 3 bases, the J end by 0 bases, with 12 bases between. Germline-derived CDR1 and CDR2 are SGHTA and FQGNSA. The CDR3 is 16 amino acids. DNA of the CDR3: TGTGCCAGCAGCTTCGGGAGTCTAAACTCCTACAATGAGCAGTTCTTC. Encoded protein: CASSFGSLNSYNEQFF.

This clonotype came up a few times. The chain joins TRBV20-1 to TRBJ1-5; D not certain. CDR1 is DFQATT and CDR2 is SNEGSKA in the germline V gene (reference sequence). The CDR3 extends over 15 amino acids. Trimming left V 3 bases short and J 0 bases short, with 12 bases between. CDR3 protein: CSASGRDYSNQPQHF. In nucleotides, the CDR3 is TGCAGTGCTAGTGGAAGGGATTATAGCAATCAGCCCCAGCATTTT.

This clonotype was detected many times. This sequence joins TRBV5-1 and TRBJ1-1; 7 bases are a match to TRBD1. The CDR3 contains 16 residues. With V trimmed by 5 bases and J by 0 bases, 10 bases remained unmatched. Germline CDR1 SGHRS, CDR2 YFSETQ. CDR3 sequence (DNA): TGCGCCAGCAGTTTTAGTTTACAGGGGATGAACACTGAAGCTTTCTTT. Translation gives CASSFSLQGMNTEAFF.

This clonotype was detected a few times. The rearrangement joins TRBV7-3 to TRBJ1-5; a weak D match, TRBD1 (5 bases). Trimming shortened V by 5 bases and J by 7 bases, and 12 bases separated the two germline ends. The CDR3 consists of 13 residues. CDR1 SGHTA and CDR2 FQGTGA come from the germline V gene. The CDR3 loop reads CASSRGPSQPQHF. For the CDR3, the DNA is TGTGCCAGCAGCAGGGGCCCTTCCCAGCCCCAGCATTTT.